This T cell receptor beta chain is from a study of cytomegalovirus exposure and HLA in healthy donors. General study results and limits: Sequencing likely generated an artifact that appeared as a cluster of highly shared sequence variants.

Concerning this clone itself: The antigen is not known.

Primers: 60 Vbeta forward and 13 Jbeta reverse. TCRdb's table, derived via immunoSEQ multiplex PCR, lists solely in-frame clones and lacks some. The sample lists 120,000 or so clones, approximately 70% occurring once. From germline, CDR1 is SGHDN and CDR2 FVKESK. V was pared by 4 bases and J by 0 bases, with 8 bases of the junction left unmatched. The CDR3 consists of 18 residues. The sequencing sample was made of PBMCs. The rearrangement links TRBV14 to TRBJ2-1, with 11 bases matching TRBD2. The sequence came from a man younger than 35 in good health and CMV-seronegative. CDR3 nucleotides: TGTGCCAGCAGCCTTCTAGCGGGAGGTTTCGGCTCCTACAATGAGCAGTTCTTC. This sequence encodes CASSLLAGGFGSYNEQFF.